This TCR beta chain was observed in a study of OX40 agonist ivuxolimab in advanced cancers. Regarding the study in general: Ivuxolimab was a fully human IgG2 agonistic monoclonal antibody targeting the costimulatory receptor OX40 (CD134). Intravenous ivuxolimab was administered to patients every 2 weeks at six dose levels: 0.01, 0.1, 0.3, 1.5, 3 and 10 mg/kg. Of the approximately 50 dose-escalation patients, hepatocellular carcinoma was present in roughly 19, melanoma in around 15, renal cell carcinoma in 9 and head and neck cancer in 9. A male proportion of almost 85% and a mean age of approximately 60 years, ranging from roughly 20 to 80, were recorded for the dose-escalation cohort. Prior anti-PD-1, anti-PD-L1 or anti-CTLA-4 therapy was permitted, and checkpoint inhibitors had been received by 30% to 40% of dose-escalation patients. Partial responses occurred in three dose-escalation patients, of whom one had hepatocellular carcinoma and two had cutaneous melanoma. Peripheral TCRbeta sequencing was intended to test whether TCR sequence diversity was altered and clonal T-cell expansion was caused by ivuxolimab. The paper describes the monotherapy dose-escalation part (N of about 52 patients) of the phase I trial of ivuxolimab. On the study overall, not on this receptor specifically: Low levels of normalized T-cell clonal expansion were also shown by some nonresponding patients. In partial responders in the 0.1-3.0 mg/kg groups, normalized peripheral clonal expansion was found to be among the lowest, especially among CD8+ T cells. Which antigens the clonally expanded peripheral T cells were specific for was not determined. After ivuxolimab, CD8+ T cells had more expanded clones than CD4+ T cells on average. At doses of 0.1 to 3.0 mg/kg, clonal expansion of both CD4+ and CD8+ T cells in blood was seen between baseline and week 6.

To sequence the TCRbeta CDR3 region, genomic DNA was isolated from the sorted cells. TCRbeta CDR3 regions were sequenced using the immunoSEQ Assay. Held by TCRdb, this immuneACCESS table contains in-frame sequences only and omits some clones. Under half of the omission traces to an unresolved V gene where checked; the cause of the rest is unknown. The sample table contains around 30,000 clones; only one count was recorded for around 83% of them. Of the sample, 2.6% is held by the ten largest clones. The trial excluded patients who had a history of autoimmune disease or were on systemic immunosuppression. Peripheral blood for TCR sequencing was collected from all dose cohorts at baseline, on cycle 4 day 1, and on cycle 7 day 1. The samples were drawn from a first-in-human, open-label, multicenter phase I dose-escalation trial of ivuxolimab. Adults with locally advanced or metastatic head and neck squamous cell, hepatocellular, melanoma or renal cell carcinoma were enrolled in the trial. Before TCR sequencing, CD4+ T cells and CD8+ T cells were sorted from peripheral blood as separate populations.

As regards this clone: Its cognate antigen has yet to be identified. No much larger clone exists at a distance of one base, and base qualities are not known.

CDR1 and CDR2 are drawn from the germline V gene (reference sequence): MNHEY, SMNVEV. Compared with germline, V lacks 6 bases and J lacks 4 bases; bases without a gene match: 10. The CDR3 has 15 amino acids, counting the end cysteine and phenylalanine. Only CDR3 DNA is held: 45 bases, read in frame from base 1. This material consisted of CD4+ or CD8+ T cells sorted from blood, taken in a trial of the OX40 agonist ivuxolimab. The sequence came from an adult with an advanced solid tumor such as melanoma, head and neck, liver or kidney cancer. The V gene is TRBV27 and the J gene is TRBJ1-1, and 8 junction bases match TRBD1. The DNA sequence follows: TGTGCCAGCAGCCGGGACAGGCCATATGGCACTGAAGCTTTCTTT. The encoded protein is CASSRDRPYGTEAFF.